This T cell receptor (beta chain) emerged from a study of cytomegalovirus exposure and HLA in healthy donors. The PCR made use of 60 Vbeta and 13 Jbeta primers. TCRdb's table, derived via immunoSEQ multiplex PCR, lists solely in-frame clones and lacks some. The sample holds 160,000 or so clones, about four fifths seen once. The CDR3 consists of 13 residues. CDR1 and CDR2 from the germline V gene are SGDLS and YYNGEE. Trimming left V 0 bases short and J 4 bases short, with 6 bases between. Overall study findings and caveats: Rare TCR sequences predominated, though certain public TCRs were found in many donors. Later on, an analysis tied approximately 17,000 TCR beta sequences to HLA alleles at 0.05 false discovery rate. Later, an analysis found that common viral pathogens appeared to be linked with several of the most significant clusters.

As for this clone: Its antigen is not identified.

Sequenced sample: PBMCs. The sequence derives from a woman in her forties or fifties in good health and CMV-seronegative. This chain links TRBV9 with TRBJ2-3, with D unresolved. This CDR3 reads CASSVGSADTQYF. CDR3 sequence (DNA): TGTGCCAGCAGCGTAGGGTCGGCAGATACGCAGTATTTT.